This T cell receptor (beta chain) was recovered during a study of blood T cells in healthy people across ages. CDR3 size: 15 residues. Trimming took off 5 bases at V and 2 bases at J, with 13 bases between the two ends. A sample-barcoded 5' primer and a J-beta primer mix were used in a second PCR of about 7 to 12 cycles. MiXCR was run by TCRdb on the 5' RACE reads, yielding one entry per CDR3 protein. This table has some 760,000 distinct CDR3 sequences, 25% appearing once. These data were also reused for a study on T cells of mothers and their children.

This TCR derives from a boy younger than 18 in good health. The V call is TRBV12-3 or TRBV12-4, the J call TRBJ2-1; D may be TRBD1 (6 bases). Sequencing used blood. CDR3 residues: CASSPGRTAYNEQFF. DNA of the CDR3: TGTGCCAGCAGTCCCGGCCGGACAGCCTACAATGAGCAGTTCTTC.